The 25 T cell receptor beta chains given below trace back to one sample, sequenced in a study of PD-L1 blockade in urothelial cancer. Sequencing used immunoSEQ multiplex PCR; TCRdb keeps in-frame clones, though not all of them. Here the sample spans tens of thousands of clones, approximately 84% being singletons. The time point was: pretreatment peripheral blood. Here the sequenced sample was PBMCs, taken around atezolizumab (anti-PD-L1) treatment. Source of these receptors: a man in his fifties with urothelial cancer.

This rearrangement joins TRBV9 to TRBJ2-2, with D possibly being TRBD2 (7 bases). V was clipped by 4 bases and J by 4 bases, with 14 bases between them. The length of the CDR3 is 15 residues. The V gene's germline CDR1 is SGDLS and CDR2 YYNGEE. The CDR3 DNA reads TGTGCCAGCAGCCCCCGGGGAGGGGGCACCGGGGAGCTGTTTTTT. This codes for CASSPRGGGTGELFF.

This chain uses TRBV5-1 with TRBJ2-7; 7 bases map to TRBD1. The V gene end was trimmed by 4 bases and the J gene end by 3 bases; junction bases not matched to a gene: 13. Looked up from germline, CDR1 is SGHRS and CDR2 is YFSETQ. The CDR3 length is 16 residues. CDR3 region: CASSKSSGTVSYEQYF. The DNA of the CDR3 is TGCGCCAGCAGCAAATCCTCCGGGACAGTCAGCTACGAGCAGTACTTC.

V gene TRBV29-1 combines with J gene TRBJ2-7; D is undetermined. V was pared by 7 bases and J by 5 bases, with 15 bases between. The CDR3 covers 12 residues. In germline, CDR1 is SQVTM, CDR2 ANQGSEA. The CDR3 nucleotides are TGCAGCGCTCTCCGGTCCGCCAACGAGCAGTACTTC. Its protein product is CSALRSANEQYF.

The J gene is TRBJ2-1, the V gene TRBV27, with 12 positions matching TRBD2. Per germline, CDR1 MNHEY and CDR2 SMNVEV (reference sequence). Trimming removed 3 bases from V and 4 bases from J; junction bases left unmatched: 4. This CDR3 region has 16 residues. CDR3: CASSFTGTSGYNEQFF. CDR3 DNA sequence: TGTGCCAGCAGTTTCACCGGGACTAGCGGGTACAATGAGCAGTTCTTC.

CDR3 residues: CASSLQTGTGDGYTF. The CDR3 nucleotides are TGTGCCAGCAGCTTACAAACCGGGACAGGGGATGGCTACACCTTC. The chain uses TRBV7-3 and TRBJ1-2; 10 bases match TRBD1. CDR1 and CDR2 (germline): SGHTA, FQGTGA. This CDR3 is 15 amino acids long. J gave up 6 bases and V 2 bases, and 6 bases lay outside the gene matches. Full variable domain (remainder filled in from reference TRBV7-3 and TRBJ1-2): GAGVSQTPSNKVTEKGKYVELRCDPISGHTALYWYRQSLGQGPEFLIYFQGTGAADDSGLPNDRFFAVRPEGSVSTLKIQRTERGDSAVYLCASSLQTGTGDGYTFGSGTRLTVV.

The chain is built from TRBV27 and TRBJ1-1, with TRBD1 identical over 7 bases. Trimming removed 5 bases from V and 0 bases from J; junction bases left unmatched: 6. Germline values: CDR1 MNHEY, CDR2 SMNVEV (reference sequence). This CDR3 has 15 amino acids. The CDR3 sequence is CASSLTGTVNTEAFF. CDR3 coding DNA: TGTGCCAGCAGTCTGACCGGGACAGTGAACACTGAAGCTTTCTTT.

The chain has TRBV19 and TRBJ1-6; 9 bases match TRBD1. The junction had 2 bases not matched to a gene; V was cut back by 5 bases and J by 0 bases. The CDR3 has 16 amino acids. The germline CDR1 and CDR2 sequences are LNHDA and SQIVND (reference sequence). The CDR3 region is CASSPTGGSYNSPLHF. The DNA of the CDR3 is TGTGCCAGTAGTCCGACAGGGGGCTCCTATAATTCACCCCTCCACTTT. Variable domain in full (rest from reference TRBV19 and TRBJ1-6): DGGITQSPKYLFRKEGQNVTLSCEQNLNHDAMYWYRQDPGQGLRLIYYSQIVNDFQKGDIAEGYSVSREKKESFPLTVTSAQKNPTAFYLCASSPTGGSYNSPLHFGNGTRLTVT.

The chain is built from TRBV5-4 and TRBJ2-1, with 9 positions matching TRBD2. The CDR3 sequence is 15 residues long. Trimming took 2 bases from V and 5 from J; bases not matched to a gene: 5. Per germline, CDR1 SGHNT and CDR2 YYREEE (reference sequence). The CDR3 nucleotides are TGTGCCAGCAGCTTTGGCGGGGGGGCGGACAATGAGCAGTTCTTC. This encodes CASSFGGGADNEQFF.

V usage is TRBV18 and J usage is TRBJ2-2; 7 nucleotides line up with TRBD1. Germline assignment: CDR1 KGHSH and CDR2 LQKENI. V was clipped by 4 bases and J by 5 bases; unmatched bases: 1. The CDR3 consists of 13 residues. In DNA form, the CDR3 reads TGTGCCAGCTCACGGACAGGAACCGGGGAGCTGTTTTTT. Its translation: CASSRTGTGELFF. Filled out from reference TRBV18 and TRBJ2-2, the complete variable domain reads NAGVMQNPRHLVRRRGQEARLRCSPMKGHSHVYWYRQLPEEGLKFMVYLQKENIIDESGMPKERFSAEFPKEGPSILRIQQVVRGDSAAYFCASSRTGTGELFFGEGSRLTVL.

CDR3 bases: TGTGCCAGCAGTTCAATAGGGGGGGGCAATGAGCAGTTCTTC. It specifies CASSSIGGGNEQFF. The V call is TRBV27, the J call TRBJ2-1; the D gene is possibly TRBD2 (7 bases). CDR3 length: 14 residues. The germline V gene encodes CDR1 MNHEY and CDR2 SMNVEV (reference sequence). Trimming shortened V by 4 bases and J by 6 bases, and 13 bases separated the two germline ends.

The chain uses TRBV2 and TRBJ2-3; the match to TRBD1 covers 12 bases. The CDR3 covers 16 residues. V gave up 4 bases and J gave up 3 bases; unmatched junction bases: 5. Germline V gene data show CDR1 as SNHLY and CDR2 as FYNNEI. The CDR3 region is CASSGPGQGATDTQYF. The CDR3 DNA reads TGTGCCAGCAGTGGGCCGGGACAGGGGGCAACAGATACGCAGTATTTT. The variable domain in full, completed from reference TRBV2 and TRBJ2-3, reads EPEVTQTPSHQVTQMGQEVILRCVPISNHLYFYWYRQILGQKVEFLVSFYNNEISEKSEIFDDQFSVERPDGSNFTLKIRSTKLEDSAMYFCASSGPGQGATDTQYFGPGTRLTVL.

The J gene is TRBJ2-3, the V gene TRBV19, with D tentatively TRBD2 (6 bases). Germline V gene lookup returns CDR1 LNHDA and CDR2 SQIVND (reference sequence). V lost 7 bases to trimming and J lost 2 bases, with 10 bases between them. The CDR3 has 13 residues. Here the CDR3 reads CASNRDFTDTQYF. For the CDR3, the DNA is TGTGCCAGTAATCGGGACTTCACAGATACGCAGTATTTT.

The genes are TRBV27 and TRBJ1-2, with 8 positions matching TRBD1. The CDR3 length is 15 residues. J was trimmed by 2 bases and V by 5 bases; bases with no gene match: 7. The germline gives CDR1 MNHEY, CDR2 SMNVEV (reference sequence). The DNA of the CDR3 is TGTGCCAGCAGTCCCTCGACAGGGGAGAACTATGGCTACACCTTC. Encoded protein: CASSPSTGENYGYTF.

As for this clone: Its ends do not fully match the called genes, so a read error is possible. The gene calls are TRBV7-7 and TRBJ2-5, with 11 bases fitting TRBD1. This CDR3 is built from 17 residues. The germline gives CDR1 SSHAT, CDR2 FNYEAQ (reference sequence). CDR3: CASSPTLGQGGQETQYF. CDR3 nucleotide sequence: TGTGCTAGCAGCCCAACCTTGGGACAGGGGGGCCAAGAGACCCAGTACTTC.

V gene TRBV4-3 combines with J gene TRBJ2-7; 11 bases fit TRBD2. The CDR3 contains 16 residues. The V gene end was trimmed by 0 bases and the J gene end by 5 bases; junction bases not matched to a gene: 6. The V gene's germline CDR1 is LGHNA and CDR2 YSLEER. The DNA for the CDR3 is TGCGCCAGCAGCCAAGAAGTACTAGCGGGAGTCGACGAGCAGTACTTC. Amino acids: CASSQEVLAGVDEQYF.

This chain connects TRBV6-5 to TRBJ1-2; a possible D gene is TRBD1 (5 bases). V lost 0 bases and J 1 base, leaving 12 bases between the germline ends. CDR3 length: 16 residues. CDR1 is MNHEY and CDR2 is SVGAGI in the germline V gene. The CDR3 DNA reads TGTGCCAGCAGTTACTCGACGGCAGGGCTTAACTATGGCTACACCTTC. This encodes CASSYSTAGLNYGYTF.

The chain is built from TRBV15 and TRBJ2-5, with D possibly TRBD1 on 6 matching bases. Per germline, CDR1 LNHNV and CDR2 YYDKDF (reference sequence). The CDR3 contains 14 residues. Trimming took 0 bases from V and 6 from J, leaving 11 bases between them. The DNA of the CDR3 is TGTGCCACCAGCAGAGAGTCAGGGGCAAAGACCCAGTACTTC. This sequence encodes CATSRESGAKTQYF.

V and J are TRBV28 and TRBJ1-2; D call uncertain. Trimming pared 7 bases from V and 5 bases from J, leaving 23 bases between. CDR1 MDHEN and CDR2 SYDVKM come from the germline V gene. The CDR3 has 16 amino acids. CDR3 nucleotides: TGTGCCAGCACGCTCGTAGGGCGGGGAAGAGGGTATGGCTACACCTTC. Protein sequence: CASTLVGRGRGYGYTF.

The V and J genes are TRBV27 and TRBJ2-3, with 8 positions matching TRBD2. Unmatched junction bases numbered 8, after V lost 5 bases and J lost 7 bases. The CDR3 totals 14 residues. CDR1 MNHEY and CDR2 SMNVEV come from the germline V gene (reference sequence). The CDR3 region has the DNA TGTGCCAGCAGTCCCAGCGGGAGCTTGAATACGCAGTATTTT. This gives the protein CASSPSGSLNTQYF.

The rearrangement uses TRBV6-1 and TRBJ1-4, with 7 bases fitting TRBD1. The CDR3 runs 15 residues. The V gene end was trimmed by 7 bases and the J gene end by 5 bases; junction bases not matched to a gene: 10. The germline V gene has CDR1 MNHNS and CDR2 SASEGT. CDR3 residues: CASTKPGGKNEKLFF. The DNA of the CDR3 is TGTGCCAGCACTAAACCAGGGGGGAAGAATGAAAAACTGTTTTTT.

The chain has TRBV9 and TRBJ2-7; 9 bases align to TRBD2. With V trimmed by 0 bases and J by 2 bases, 6 bases remained unmatched. The CDR3 is made up of 16 amino acids. The germline V gene encodes CDR1 SGDLS and CDR2 YYNGEE. CDR3 region: CASSVGPSGTTYEQYF. CDR3 nucleotide sequence: TGTGCCAGCAGCGTAGGTCCTAGCGGGACGACCTACGAGCAGTACTTC.

The genes are TRBV7-9 and TRBJ2-7; maybe TRBD2 (6 bases). Germline lookup yields CDR1 SEHNR and CDR2 FQNEAQ (reference sequence). This CDR3 is 15 amino acids long. The V and J ends lost 4 bases and 0 bases respectively, with 13 bases between them. In nucleotides, the CDR3 is TGTGCCAGCAGCTCGGGCAGGGAGGTCTCCTACGAGCAGTACTTC. Amino acids: CASSSGREVSYEQYF.

The chain recombines TRBV30 with TRBJ2-1; tentative D call: TRBD2 (6 bases). The V gene lost 0 bases and the J gene lost 4 bases, with 16 bases spanning the gap. In germline, CDR1 is GTSNPN, CDR2 SVGIG (reference sequence). This CDR3 spans 16 amino acids. CDR3 sequence: CAWSVQRATTYNEQFF. In DNA form, the CDR3 reads TGTGCCTGGAGTGTACAGCGGGCAACTACTTACAATGAGCAGTTCTTC. The variable domain in full, with the rest retrieved from reference TRBV30 and TRBJ2-1, is SQTIHQWPATLVQPVGSPLSLECTVEGTSNPNLYWYRQAAGRGLQLLFYSVGIGQISSEVPQNLSASRPQDRQFILSSKKLLLSDSGFYLCAWSVQRATTYNEQFFGPGTRLTVL.

As regards this clone: This sample includes further DNA sequences coding for the same CDR3. V gene TRBV9 combines with J gene TRBJ2-7, with TRBD1 matching 7 bases. V lost 4 bases, J lost 0 bases, and 7 bases stayed unmatched. This CDR3 spans 15 amino acids. In germline, CDR1 is SGDLS, CDR2 YYNGEE. The CDR3 sequence is CASSPRQGSSYEQYF. In nucleotides, the CDR3 is TGTGCCAGCAGCCCTCGACAGGGAAGCTCCTACGAGCAGTACTTC.

The DNA of the CDR3 is TGTGCCAGCAGCACCGACAGGGGTCCCTTGGGTGAGCAGTTCTTC. Amino acids: CASSTDRGPLGEQFF. This sequence joins TRBV7-8 and TRBJ2-1; the match to TRBD1 covers 8 bases. The CDR3 has 15 amino acids. J lost 9 bases, V lost 5 bases, and 12 bases had no gene match. The germline V gene has CDR1 SGHVS and CDR2 FQNEAQ.